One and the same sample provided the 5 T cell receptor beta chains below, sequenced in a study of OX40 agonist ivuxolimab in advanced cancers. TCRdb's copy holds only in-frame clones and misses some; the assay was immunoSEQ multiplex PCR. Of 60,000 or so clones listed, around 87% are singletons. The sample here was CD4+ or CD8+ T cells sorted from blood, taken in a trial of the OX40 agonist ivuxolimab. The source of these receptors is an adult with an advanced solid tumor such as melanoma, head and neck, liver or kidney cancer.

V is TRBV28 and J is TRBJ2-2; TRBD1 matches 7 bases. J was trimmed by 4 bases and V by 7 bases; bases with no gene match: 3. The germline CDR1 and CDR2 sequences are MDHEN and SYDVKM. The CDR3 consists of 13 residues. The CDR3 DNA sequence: TGTGCCAGCAAGGCAGGGGGCACCGGGGAGCTGTTTTTT. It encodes CASKAGGTGELFF.

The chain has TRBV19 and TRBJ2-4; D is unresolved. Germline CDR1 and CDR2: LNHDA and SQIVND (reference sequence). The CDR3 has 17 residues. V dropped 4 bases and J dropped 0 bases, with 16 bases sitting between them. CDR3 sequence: CASSNLPETKAKNIQYF. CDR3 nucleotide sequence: TGTGCCAGTAGTAACCTGCCGGAAACTAAAGCCAAAAACATTCAGTACTTC.

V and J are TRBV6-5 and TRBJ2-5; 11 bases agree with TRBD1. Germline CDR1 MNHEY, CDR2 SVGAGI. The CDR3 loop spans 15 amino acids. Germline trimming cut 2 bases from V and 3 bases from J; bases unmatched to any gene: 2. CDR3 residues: CASSYGTGGEETQYF. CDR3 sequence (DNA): TGTGCCAGCAGTTACGGGACAGGGGGTGAAGAGACCCAGTACTTC.

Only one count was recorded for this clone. The DNA of the CDR3 is TGTGCCAGCAGCCCAGGGGAGGGGGGAACCTACGAGCAGTACTTC. It is translated as CASSPGEGGTYEQYF. The chain uses TRBV9 and TRBJ2-7; D may be TRBD2 (7 bases). The CDR3 spans 15 residues. The germline V and J ends were trimmed by 4 bases and 2 bases, with 16 bases remaining between them. The germline V gene has CDR1 SGDLS and CDR2 YYNGEE.

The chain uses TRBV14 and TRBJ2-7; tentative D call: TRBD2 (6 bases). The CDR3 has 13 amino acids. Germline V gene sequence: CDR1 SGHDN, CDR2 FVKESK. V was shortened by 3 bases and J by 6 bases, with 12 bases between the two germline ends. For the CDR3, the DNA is TGTGCCAGCAGCCAGAGGGACTGGGGCGAGCAGTACTTC. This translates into CASSQRDWGEQYF.